A single sample is the source of the 10 T cell receptor beta chains below, sequenced in a study of blood T cells in healthy people across ages (dated by TCRdb to between 2014 and 2016). Receptor amplification or capture employed 5' RACE. Sequenced on an Illumina HiSeq 2500. The second PCR ran for about 7 to 11 cycles and used a J-beta primer mix along with a sample-barcoded 5' primer. In-frame beta chains were kept once TCRdb had trimmed the public reads at Q25 with fastp and called clones with MiXCR. Entries that share a CDR3 protein sequence are merged under the most common genes and DNA. The sample records 600,000 or so distinct CDR3 sequences, about 30% of which are singletons. Of the sample, 15% to 19% is held by the ten largest clones. Sample: blood. These receptors were obtained from an elderly woman in good health.

This clonotype was observed many times. V and J are TRBV12-5 and TRBJ2-4; 9 bases are shared with TRBD1. There are 16 residues in the CDR3. V gave up 6 bases and J gave up 7 bases; unmatched junction bases: 13. Germline-derived CDR1 and CDR2 are LGHNT and FRNRAP. CDR3: CASGRTGDFDLNIQYF. The CDR3 nucleotides read TGTGCTAGTGGGCGGACAGGGGATTTTGACTTGAACATTCAGTACTTC.

This clonotype was detected ten times or more. This chain uses TRBV7-2 with TRBJ2-3; D might be TRBD2 (7 bases). This CDR3 has 18 residues. The V end lost 4 bases, the J end lost 2 bases, and 22 bases lay between the germline ends. Germline V CDR1 and CDR2: SGHTA, FQGNSA. CDR3 in amino acids: CASSSPRRGGASTDTQYF. The CDR3 bases are TGTGCCAGCAGCTCCCCGAGGAGGGGGGGCGCTTCCACAGATACGCAGTATTTT.

This clonotype was observed many times. The rearrangement links TRBV7-8 to TRBJ2-1; D possibly corresponds to TRBD2 (6 bases). V was trimmed by 3 bases and J by 7 bases, leaving 19 bases between them. CDR1 is SGHVS and CDR2 is FQNEAQ in the germline V gene. The CDR3 sequence is 16 residues long. In nucleotides, the CDR3 is TGTGCCAGCAGCTTCCTAGGGAGCGGGTTCGGGAATGAGCAGTTCTTC. Translation gives CASSFLGSGFGNEQFF.

This clonotype occurred once. V usage is TRBV18 and J usage is TRBJ1-1; possible D gene TRBD1, 5 bases. V lost 2 bases, J lost 7 bases, and 14 bases lay in between. Germline CDR1 and CDR2: KGHSH and LQKENI. The CDR3 extends over 14 amino acids. CDR3 nucleotides: TGTGCCAGCTCACCAGGGGGAGAGGTGGGTGAAGCTTTCTTT. Translating gives CASSPGGEVGEAFF.

This clonotype was counted only a few times. V usage is TRBV6-1 and J usage is TRBJ1-1, with 10 bases identical to TRBD1. The CDR3 has 16 amino acids. CDR1 and CDR2 (germline): MNHNS, SASEGT. The V gene end was trimmed by 4 bases and the J gene end by 0 bases; junction bases not matched to a gene: 5. The CDR3: CASSATGGSLNTEAFF. For the CDR3, the DNA is TGTGCCAGCAGTGCGACAGGGGGCTCGTTGAACACTGAAGCTTTCTTT.

This clonotype was seen at least ten times. The chain links TRBV5-5 to TRBJ1-2, with D tentatively TRBD1 (5 bases). CDR1 SGHKS and CDR2 YYEKEE come from the germline V gene (reference sequence). Trimming pared 4 bases from V and 4 bases from J, leaving 17 bases between. The CDR3 has 15 amino acids. This CDR3 is CASSAAGTAGYGYTF. CDR3 DNA: TGTGCCAGCAGCGCCGCCGGGACCGCGGGCTATGGCTACACCTTC.

The V and J genes are TRBV2 and TRBJ1-4; TRBD1 agrees at 11 bases. V gave up 8 bases and J gave up 7 bases; unmatched junction bases: 6. Germline lookup yields CDR1 SNHLY and CDR2 FYNNEI. The CDR3 length is 14 residues. CDR3 bases: TGTGCCAGCGGACAGGGGGCTGAGAGTGAAAAACTGTTTTTT. It yields the protein CASGQGAESEKLFF.

The chain carries TRBV12-3 or TRBV12-4 and TRBJ2-3, with D possibly TRBD2 on 7 matching bases. The CDR3 covers 17 residues. The germline V and J ends were trimmed by 1 base and 4 bases, with 18 bases remaining between them. CDR3 bases: TGTGCCAGCAGTTTAGGGGTTCGGGGGGCTAAAGCAGATACGCAGTATTTT. Amino acid sequence: CASSLGVRGAKADTQYF.

Details on this clonotype: A much bigger clone sits one base away, suggesting this may be a read error. This rearrangement joins TRBV27 to TRBJ2-5, with a possible D match to TRBD2 (5 bases). CDR3 length: 12 residues. Germline CDR1 reads MNHEY; CDR2 reads SMNVEV (reference sequence). Trimming took 7 bases from V and 5 from J, leaving 11 bases between them. Here the CDR3 reads CASKTTGETQYF. Written as DNA, the CDR3 is TGTGCCAGCAAGACGACGGGGGAGACCCAGTACTTC.

In the case of this clonotype: This may arise from a read error, as a much more abundant clone is one base away. This chain connects TRBV5-5 to TRBJ1-2; 12 nucleotides align to TRBD1. CDR3 length: 16 amino acids. The germline CDR1 and CDR2 sequences are SGHKS and YYEKEE (reference sequence). The CDR3 DNA is TGTGCCTGCAGCTTATCGGGACAGGGGGCACTATGGGGCTACACCTTC. It encodes CACSLSGQGALWGYTF.